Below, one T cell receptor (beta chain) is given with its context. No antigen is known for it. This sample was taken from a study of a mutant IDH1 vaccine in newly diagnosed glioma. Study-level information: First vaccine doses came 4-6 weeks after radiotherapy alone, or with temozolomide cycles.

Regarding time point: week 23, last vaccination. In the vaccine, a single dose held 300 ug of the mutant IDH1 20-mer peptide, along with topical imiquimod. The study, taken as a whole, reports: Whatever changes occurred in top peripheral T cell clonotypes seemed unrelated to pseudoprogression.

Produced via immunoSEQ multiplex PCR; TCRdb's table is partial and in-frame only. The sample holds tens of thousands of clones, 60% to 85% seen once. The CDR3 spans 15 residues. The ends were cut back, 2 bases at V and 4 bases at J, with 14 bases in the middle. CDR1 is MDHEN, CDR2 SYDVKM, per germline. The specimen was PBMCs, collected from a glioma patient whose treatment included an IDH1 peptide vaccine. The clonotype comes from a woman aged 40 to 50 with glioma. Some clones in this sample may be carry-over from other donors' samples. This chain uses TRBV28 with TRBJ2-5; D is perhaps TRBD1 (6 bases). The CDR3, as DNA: TGTGCCAGCAGTTTACGTGGGGGCCAGGGAGAGACCCAGTACTTC. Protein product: CASSLRGGQGETQYF.